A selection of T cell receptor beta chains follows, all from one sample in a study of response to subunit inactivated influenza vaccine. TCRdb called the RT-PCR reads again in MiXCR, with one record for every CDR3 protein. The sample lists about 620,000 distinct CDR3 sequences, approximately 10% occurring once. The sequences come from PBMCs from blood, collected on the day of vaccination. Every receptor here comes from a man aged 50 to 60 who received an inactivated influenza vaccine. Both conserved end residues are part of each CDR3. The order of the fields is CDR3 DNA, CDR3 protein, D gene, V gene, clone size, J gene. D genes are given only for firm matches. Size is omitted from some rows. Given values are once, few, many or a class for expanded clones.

CDR3 DNA: TGTGCCAGCAATTCTCCGGGACAGACGCGAGAGCAGTACTTC
CDR3 protein: CASNSPGQTREQYF
D gene: TRBD1
V gene: TRBV28
clone size: few
J gene: TRBJ2-7

CDR3 DNA: TGTGCCAGCAGTGAATCTCCAGGCAGGGGGGGGACCGGGGAGCTGTTTTTT
CDR3 protein: CASSESPGRGGTGELFF
D gene: .
V gene: TRBV25-1
clone size: once
J gene: TRBJ2-2

CDR3 DNA: TGCAGCGTCGTACAGGGGCAGCGCGAGCAGTACTTC
CDR3 protein: CSVVQGQREQYF
D gene: TRBD1
V gene: TRBV29-1
clone size: .
J gene: TRBJ2-7

CDR3 DNA: TGTGCCAGCAGCCAAGATATTGGGGGCGCCTATAATTCACCCCTCCACTTT
CDR3 protein: CASSQDIGGAYNSPLHF
D gene: .
V gene: TRBV14
clone size: few
J gene: TRBJ1-6

CDR3 DNA: TGTGCCAGCAGCCAAGATTTTAACAGGGGAACTGGCTACACCTTC
CDR3 protein: CASSQDFNRGTGYTF
D gene: TRBD1
V gene: TRBV4-2
clone size: few
J gene: TRBJ1-2

CDR3 DNA: TGTGCCAGCACCTCTATCGCAACCTACCGGGCGCGGCGTCGGGAGCAGTTCTTC
CDR3 protein: CASTSIATYRARRREQFF
D gene: .
V gene: TRBV27
clone size: .
J gene: TRBJ2-1

CDR3 DNA: TGTGCCAGCAGTCGATACCGGGGCGGGGAATCCTACGAGCAGTACTTC
CDR3 protein: CASSRYRGGESYEQYF
D gene: .
V gene: TRBV11-2
clone size: many
J gene: TRBJ2-7

CDR3 DNA: TGCGCCAGCAGCCAAGAGAGGGGTTCACTACCCTCCTATGGCTACACCTTC
CDR3 protein: CASSQERGSLPSYGYTF
D gene: .
V gene: TRBV4-1
clone size: .
J gene: TRBJ1-2

CDR3 DNA: TGTGCCAGCAGTTACTGGGGCGACCGACCCTACGAGCAGTACTTC
CDR3 protein: CASSYWGDRPYEQYF
D gene: .
V gene: TRBV6-2/TRBV6-3
clone size: few
J gene: TRBJ2-7

CDR3 DNA: TGCAGCGTTGCTCCCCCATACGAGCAGTTCTTC
CDR3 protein: CSVAPPYEQFF
D gene: .
V gene: TRBV29-1
clone size: few
J gene: TRBJ2-1

CDR3 DNA: TGCGCCAGCAGGCTGGACACTGAAGCTTTCTTT
CDR3 protein: CASRLDTEAFF
D gene: .
V gene: TRBV5-1
clone size: few
J gene: TRBJ1-1

CDR3 DNA: TGTGCCAGCAGGCGACCGACTAGCGGGAGAACGGGGCCTGAGCAGTTCTTC
CDR3 protein: CASRRPTSGRTGPEQFF
D gene: TRBD2
V gene: TRBV12-3/TRBV12-4
clone size: few
J gene: TRBJ2-1

CDR3 DNA: TGCAGCGTTGCTCAGGGTCGGAATGAGCAGTTCTTC
CDR3 protein: CSVAQGRNEQFF
D gene: .
V gene: TRBV29-1
clone size: .
J gene: TRBJ2-1

CDR3 DNA: TGCAGTGCTAGAGATTTGGCTAGCGGGAACACCGGGGAGCTGTTTTTT
CDR3 protein: CSARDLASGNTGELFF
D gene: TRBD2
V gene: TRBV20-1
clone size: few
J gene: TRBJ2-2

CDR3 DNA: TGTGCCAGCAGCCGTGAAGGGCACCCCGGGGAGCTGTTTTTT
CDR3 protein: CASSREGHPGELFF
D gene: .
V gene: TRBV6-4
clone size: few
J gene: TRBJ2-2

CDR3 DNA: TGTGCCAGCAGTGACTCCCAAGGTGGGACAGATACGCAGTATTTT
CDR3 protein: CASSDSQGGTDTQYF
D gene: .
V gene: TRBV6-4
clone size: few
J gene: TRBJ2-3

CDR3 DNA: TGTGCCAGCAGCTCCCCGGGACAACACAACGAGCAGTACTTC
CDR3 protein: CASSSPGQHNEQYF
D gene: .
V gene: TRBV7-2
clone size: few
J gene: TRBJ2-7

CDR3 DNA: TGTGTCAGCGGGAGGGCATCAACAGATACGCAGTATTTT
CDR3 protein: CVSGRASTDTQYF
D gene: TRBD2
V gene: TRBV7-2
clone size: many
J gene: TRBJ2-3

CDR3 DNA: TGCGCCAGCATTGGGAGGCACCCTAGCACAGATACGCAGTATTTT
CDR3 protein: CASIGRHPSTDTQYF
D gene: .
V gene: TRBV10-1
clone size: few
J gene: TRBJ2-3

CDR3 DNA: TGTGCCAGCAGTCCGTTTTCGGCGTCCTACAATGAGCAGTTCTTC
CDR3 protein: CASSPFSASYNEQFF
D gene: .
V gene: TRBV27
clone size: few
J gene: TRBJ2-1

CDR3 DNA: TGTGCCAGCAGCTTAGCGGCAGCGGGGGGTGAGCAGTTCTTC
CDR3 protein: CASSLAAAGGEQFF
D gene: TRBD2
V gene: TRBV7-8
clone size: .
J gene: TRBJ2-1

CDR3 DNA: TGTGCCAGCAGTTACTCTGGACTAGCGGATACGCAGTATTTT
CDR3 protein: CASSYSGLADTQYF
D gene: TRBD2
V gene: TRBV6-5
clone size: many
J gene: TRBJ2-3

CDR3 DNA: TGTGCCAGCAGTCGGGACAGAGACACAGATACGCAGTATTTT
CDR3 protein: CASSRDRDTDTQYF
D gene: TRBD1
V gene: TRBV12-3/TRBV12-4
clone size: .
J gene: TRBJ2-3

CDR3 DNA: TGTGCCTGCATACAAACTTTCTCCTACGAGCAGTACTTC
CDR3 protein: CACIQTFSYEQYF
D gene: .
V gene: TRBV21-1
clone size: few
J gene: TRBJ2-7

CDR3 DNA: TGTGCCAGCAGCGCTTACGGGACAGGTGGAAACATTCAGTACTTC
CDR3 protein: CASSAYGTGGNIQYF
D gene: TRBD1
V gene: TRBV7-2
clone size: .
J gene: TRBJ2-4

CDR3 DNA: TGCAGTGCTAGCCCAGGGGGTCGGCCCGGGGAGCTGTTTTTT
CDR3 protein: CSASPGGRPGELFF
D gene: TRBD1
V gene: TRBV20-1
clone size: few
J gene: TRBJ2-2

CDR3 DNA: TGCGCCAGCAGCCGACCATCTGGACAGAGTAACCAAGAGACCCAGTACTTC
CDR3 protein: CASSRPSGQSNQETQYF
D gene: .
V gene: TRBV5-1
clone size: many
J gene: TRBJ2-5

CDR3 DNA: TGTGCCAGCAGTTACTCTAGCGGGATGGTCGGTACGCAGTATTTT
CDR3 protein: CASSYSSGMVGTQYF
D gene: TRBD2
V gene: TRBV6-2/TRBV6-3
clone size: few
J gene: TRBJ2-3

CDR3 DNA: TGCTGTGCTTTTGGTGAGGCCGAGCAGTACTTC
CDR3 protein: CCAFGEAEQYF
D gene: .
V gene: TRBV20-1
clone size: .
J gene: TRBJ2-7

CDR3 DNA: TGCAGCGTTGAGGGACAGGGCCACTACGAGCAGTACTTC
CDR3 protein: CSVEGQGHYEQYF
D gene: TRBD1
V gene: TRBV29-1
clone size: .
J gene: TRBJ2-7

CDR3 DNA: TGTGCCACCAGCGGTACTAGCGGGAGTGACATTCAGTACTTC
CDR3 protein: CATSGTSGSDIQYF
D gene: TRBD2
V gene: TRBV15
clone size: .
J gene: TRBJ2-4

CDR3 DNA: TGTGCCAGCAGCCCACCCCACGGGGCTAGCGGGGGCGGAGAGACCCAGTACTTC
CDR3 protein: CASSPPHGASGGGETQYF
D gene: TRBD2
V gene: TRBV11-2
clone size: few
J gene: TRBJ2-5

CDR3 DNA: TGTGCCAGCTTCAGGAACTTCGCAGACAATGAGCAGTTCTTC
CDR3 protein: CASFRNFADNEQFF
D gene: .
V gene: TRBV10-3
clone size: many
J gene: TRBJ2-1

CDR3 DNA: TGTGCCAGCAGCCGAGCGGGAGGGCCCTACGAGCAGTACTTC
CDR3 protein: CASSRAGGPYEQYF
D gene: TRBD2
V gene: TRBV3-1
clone size: many
J gene: TRBJ2-7

CDR3 DNA: TGCAGTGCTGTTCAGGGTAGCACAGATACGCAGTATTTT
CDR3 protein: CSAVQGSTDTQYF
D gene: .
V gene: TRBV20-1
clone size: .
J gene: TRBJ2-3

CDR3 DNA: TGTGCCAGTAGTATTATAGGACGGAACTCCTACGAGCAGTACTTC
CDR3 protein: CASSIIGRNSYEQYF
D gene: .
V gene: TRBV19
clone size: .
J gene: TRBJ2-7

CDR3 DNA: TGTGCCAGCAGCTACCCTGAGGAGCAGTACTTC
CDR3 protein: CASSYPEEQYF
D gene: .
V gene: TRBV6-2/TRBV6-3
clone size: many
J gene: TRBJ2-7

CDR3 DNA: TGTGCCAGCAGCCAAGATTCATGGACTGGAACTGAAGCTTTCTTT
CDR3 protein: CASSQDSWTGTEAFF
D gene: .
V gene: TRBV3-1
clone size: few
J gene: TRBJ1-1

CDR3 DNA: TGCAGTGCGCTCGCGTTGGGTTCCTACAATGAGCAGTTCTTC
CDR3 protein: CSALALGSYNEQFF
D gene: .
V gene: TRBV20-1
clone size: .
J gene: TRBJ2-1

CDR3 DNA: TGTGCCAGCCACAGCACGGAGAACACCGGGGAGCTGTTTTTT
CDR3 protein: CASHSTENTGELFF
D gene: .
V gene: TRBV12-3/TRBV12-4
clone size: .
J gene: TRBJ2-2

CDR3 DNA: TGTGCCATCAGGGCGCCTGGGGGCGAGCAGTACTTC
CDR3 protein: CAIRAPGGEQYF
D gene: .
V gene: TRBV10-3
clone size: few
J gene: TRBJ2-7

CDR3 DNA: TGCAGCGTTGAGGGGGGAGAGTCCTACAATGAGCAGTTCTTC
CDR3 protein: CSVEGGESYNEQFF
D gene: .
V gene: TRBV29-1
clone size: .
J gene: TRBJ2-1

CDR3 DNA: TGTGCCAGCAGTAGCCTGAGACTAGCGGGATCCACAGATACGCAGTATTTT
CDR3 protein: CASSSLRLAGSTDTQYF
D gene: TRBD2
V gene: TRBV28
clone size: few
J gene: TRBJ2-3

CDR3 DNA: TGTGCCAGCAGTTACTTCCGACAGGGTGGTCGGAAACTGTTTTTT
CDR3 protein: CASSYFRQGGRKLFF
D gene: TRBD1
V gene: TRBV6-5
clone size: many
J gene: TRBJ1-4

CDR3 DNA: TGTGCCAGCAGCTTAGAAGTAGCGGGGGGCTACAATGAGCAGTTCTTC
CDR3 protein: CASSLEVAGGYNEQFF
D gene: TRBD2
V gene: TRBV7-8
clone size: few
J gene: TRBJ2-1